This T cell receptor beta chain was captured in a study of T cells after yellow fever vaccination (dated by TCRdb to about 2019). About the investigation overall: Libraries from fractions with low cell numbers were prepared with the SMART-Seq v4 Ultra Low Input RNA kit. The cohort comprised two healthy male donors, one aged 18 to 30 and one aged 30 to 40 years. Blood samples were taken at several timepoints before and after primary and secondary immunization, and bulk PBMC replicates and cell subsets were isolated. To track T-cell clones before and after primary and booster YFV17D yellow fever vaccination, bulk TCR alpha and beta repertoires were sequenced longitudinally. The paper's findings and limits, for the study overall: Compared with the primary T-cell response, the secondary T-cell response was faster but weaker, reaching its peak on day 5 rather than on day 15. Computational filtering was required because FACS-sorted repertoires could contain abundant contaminating clonotypes from the bulk population. A small share of clonotypes occurred in both CD4 and CD8 compartments, likely arising from convergent recombination. After the booster, most clones that had expanded after primary vaccination were detected again (around 96% of CD4 and around 88% of CD8), suggesting broad maintenance of memory. Because only two donors were included in the study, the extent to which the findings can be generalized is limited.

Details on this clonotype: The specificity of this receptor is unknown. Base-call qualities are not available, and no considerably larger clone is one nucleotide away.

The treatment or condition label corresponds to: live attenuated yellow fever vaccine strain. At each blood-draw timepoint, two biological replicates of bulk PBMCs were obtained. A standard Ficoll-Paque protocol was used to isolate PBMCs from peripheral blood. RNA was extracted with TriZol from bulk PBMCs, CD4 and CD8 fractions, and dextramer-positive and dextramer-negative fractions. TCR cDNA was synthesized by 5'RACE template switching, through which a universal primer site and unique molecular identifiers were introduced. Priming of cDNA synthesis was performed from both the TCR alpha and TCR beta constant segments. Library amplification used two PCR steps, and the second PCR step added sample barcodes and sequencing adapters. Sequencing of libraries was done on Illumina HiSeq 2500 (2x100 bp) or NovaSeq (2x150 bp). On the study's bioinformatics: MIGEC handled demultiplexing of reads and collapsing into UMI consensus sequences, while MiXCR performed V(D)J alignment. Vaccine-responding clonotypes were identified with edgeR using replicate PBMC samples, with FDR below 0.01 and a log2 fold change above 5 up to day 15 being required. Each bulk clonotype was labeled CD4 or CD8 based on which sequenced repertoire, CD4 or CD8, contained the clonotype at higher abundance. Using fastp trimming at Q25 and MiXCR clonotype assembly, TCRdb reanalyzed the public sequencing data and kept in-frame beta chains. Every entry covers one CDR3 protein and lists the most common genes and DNA from its rows. In this record, the V and J calls reflect TCRdb's handling and not the investigators' own analysis. The sample includes around 310,000 distinct CDR3 sequences, with 8.5% to 9% observed a single time. The ten largest clonotypes hold 18% of the sample.

The germline V gene yields SGHTA for CDR1 and FQGNSA for CDR2. The cysteine opens and the phenylalanine closes a CDR3 of 14 amino acids. This entry keeps only the CDR3 DNA: 42 bases, framed from base 1. V sheds 1 base and J sheds 7 bases, leaving 11 bases between their ends. The sequenced sample was PBMCs, obtained on the day of the first yellow fever vaccination. Rearrangement joined TRBV7-2 to TRBJ1-5; the D gene is possibly TRBD1, with 6 bases matching. This sequence originates from a man younger than 30 who received the YFV17D yellow fever vaccine. Here the CDR3 is given as CASSLGPRGQPQHF. The nucleotide sequence reads TGTGCCAGCAGCTTAGGCCCTAGGGGGCAGCCCCAGCATTTT.